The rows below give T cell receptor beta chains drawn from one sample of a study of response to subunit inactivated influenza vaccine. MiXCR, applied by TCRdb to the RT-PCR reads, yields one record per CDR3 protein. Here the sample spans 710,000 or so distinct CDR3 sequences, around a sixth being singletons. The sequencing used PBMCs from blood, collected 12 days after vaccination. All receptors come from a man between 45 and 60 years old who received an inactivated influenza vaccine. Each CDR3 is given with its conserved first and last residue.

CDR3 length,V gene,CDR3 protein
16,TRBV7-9,CASSLGGQGTKNIQYF
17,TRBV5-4,CASSGSVLAGGNNEQFF
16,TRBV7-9,CASSLAWDRPTDTQYF
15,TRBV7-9,CASSPTTSWNTEAFF
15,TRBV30,CAWSLTTVSNQPQHF
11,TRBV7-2,CASSVRNEQYF
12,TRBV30,CAWSVWGETQYF
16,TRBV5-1,CASSLIGSGRAETQYF
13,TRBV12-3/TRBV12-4,CASSPPSSAEQFF
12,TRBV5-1,CASSPGQGPPYF
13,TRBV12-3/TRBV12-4,CASSFSGKETQYF
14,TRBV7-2,CASALLGLGGRQFF
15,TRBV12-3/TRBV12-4,CASSAPGRINGGYTF
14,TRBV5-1,CASSLGTVLDTQYF
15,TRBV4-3,CASSQDALAEETQYF
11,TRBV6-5,CASRWGYEQFF
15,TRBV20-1,CSAIWGLAGVGEQFF
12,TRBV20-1,CSASDRTAGAFF
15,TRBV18,CASSPVPGDTYEQYF
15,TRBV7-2,CASSLTVKLQETQYF
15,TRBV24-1,CATSDAAGLYNEQFF
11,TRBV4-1,CASSPGIGYTF
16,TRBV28,CASSLVTGGIYNEQFF
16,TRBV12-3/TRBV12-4,CASSSSGTGGRDEQFF
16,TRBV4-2,CASSQGGPSSYNEQFF
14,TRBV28,CASNPQGNQETQYF
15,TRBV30,CAWEGGHVFLGEQFF
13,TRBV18,CASSPPLGQEAFF
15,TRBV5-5,CASSPADRPTGELFF
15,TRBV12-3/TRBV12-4,CASSFWRGSKNIQYF
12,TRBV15,CATSNGGNEQFF
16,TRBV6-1,CASSPYLAAVNQPQHF
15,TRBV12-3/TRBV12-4,CASSSLAAHTDTQYF
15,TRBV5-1,CASNPGLAGTGTQYF
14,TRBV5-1,CASSPAGSDETQYF
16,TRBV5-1,CASSLGVAGVGETQYF
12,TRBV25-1,CASHAGSYGYTF
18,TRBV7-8,CASSLGVFGGKSTDTQYF
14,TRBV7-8,CASSFRGVNTEAFF
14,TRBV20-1,CSARSQGSNQPQHF
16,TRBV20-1,CSASGGTGGFSQPQHF
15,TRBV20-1,CSAFGGARYTGELFF
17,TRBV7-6,CASSLKPTGGQGSEQFF